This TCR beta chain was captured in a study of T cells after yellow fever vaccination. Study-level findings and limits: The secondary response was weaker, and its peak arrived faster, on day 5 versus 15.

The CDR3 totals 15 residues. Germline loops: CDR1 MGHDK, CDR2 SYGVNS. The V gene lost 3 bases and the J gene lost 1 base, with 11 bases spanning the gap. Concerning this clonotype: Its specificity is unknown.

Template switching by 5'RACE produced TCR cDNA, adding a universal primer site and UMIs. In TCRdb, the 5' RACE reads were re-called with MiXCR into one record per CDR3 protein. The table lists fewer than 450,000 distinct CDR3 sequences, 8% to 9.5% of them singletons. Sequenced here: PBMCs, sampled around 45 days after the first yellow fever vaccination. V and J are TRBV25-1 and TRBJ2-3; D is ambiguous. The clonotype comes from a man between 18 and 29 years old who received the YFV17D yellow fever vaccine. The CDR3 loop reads CASSEDPQGTDTQYF. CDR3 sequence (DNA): TGTGCCAGCAGTGAGGACCCCCAAGGCACAGATACGCAGTATTTT.